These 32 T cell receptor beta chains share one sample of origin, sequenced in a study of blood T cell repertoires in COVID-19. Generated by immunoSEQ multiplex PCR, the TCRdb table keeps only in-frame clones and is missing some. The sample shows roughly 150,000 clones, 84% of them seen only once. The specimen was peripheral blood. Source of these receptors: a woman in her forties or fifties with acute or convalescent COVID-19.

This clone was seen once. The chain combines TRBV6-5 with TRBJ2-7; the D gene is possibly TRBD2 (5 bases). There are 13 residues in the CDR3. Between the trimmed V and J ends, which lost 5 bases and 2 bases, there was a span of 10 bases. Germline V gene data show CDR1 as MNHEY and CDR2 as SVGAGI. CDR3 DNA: TGTGCCAGCAGTAATGACGGGACCTACGAGCAGTACTTC. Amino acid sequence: CASSNDGTYEQYF.

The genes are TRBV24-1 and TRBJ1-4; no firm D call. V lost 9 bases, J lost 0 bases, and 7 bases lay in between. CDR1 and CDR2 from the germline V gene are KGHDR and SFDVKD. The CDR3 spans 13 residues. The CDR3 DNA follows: TGTGCCACCGGGCAAGCAACTAATGAAAAACTGTTTTTT. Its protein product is CATGQATNEKLFF.

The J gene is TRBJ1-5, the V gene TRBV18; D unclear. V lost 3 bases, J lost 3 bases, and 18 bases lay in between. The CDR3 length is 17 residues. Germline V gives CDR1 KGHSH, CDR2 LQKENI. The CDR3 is CASSPPSAGWNNQPQHF. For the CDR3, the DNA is TGTGCCAGCTCACCTCCATCGGCGGGATGGAACAATCAGCCCCAGCATTTT. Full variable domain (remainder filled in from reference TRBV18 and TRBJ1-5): NAGVMQNPRHLVRRRGQEARLRCSPMKGHSHVYWYRQLPEEGLKFMVYLQKENIIDESGMPKERFSAEFPKEGPSILRIQQVVRGDSAAYFCASSPPSAGWNNQPQHFGDGTRLSIL.

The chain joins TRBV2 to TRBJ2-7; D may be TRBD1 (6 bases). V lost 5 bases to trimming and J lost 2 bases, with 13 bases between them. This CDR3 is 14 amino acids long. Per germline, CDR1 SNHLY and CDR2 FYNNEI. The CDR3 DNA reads TGTGCCAGCAGTCTGGGGCCAGGGGCCTACGAGCAGTACTTC. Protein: CASSLGPGAYEQYF.

The DNA of the CDR3 is TGTGCCAGCAGCCCCCAGCGGGGGGCTTACACAGATACGCAGTATTTT. It codes for CASSPQRGAYTDTQYF. The V and J genes are TRBV3-1 (or the pseudogene TRBV3-2) and TRBJ2-3; 9 bases align to TRBD2. The J segment lost 2 bases and the V segment lost 4 bases, leaving 7 bases of the junction unmatched. This CDR3 is 16 amino acids long. Germline CDR1 is LGHDT and CDR2 is YNNKEL (reference sequence).

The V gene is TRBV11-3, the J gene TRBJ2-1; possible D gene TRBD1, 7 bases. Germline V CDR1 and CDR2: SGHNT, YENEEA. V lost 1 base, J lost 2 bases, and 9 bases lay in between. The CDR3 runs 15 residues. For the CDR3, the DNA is TGTGCCAGCAGCTTAGGCAGGGGGGCCTACAATGAGCAGTTCTTC. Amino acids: CASSLGRGAYNEQFF.

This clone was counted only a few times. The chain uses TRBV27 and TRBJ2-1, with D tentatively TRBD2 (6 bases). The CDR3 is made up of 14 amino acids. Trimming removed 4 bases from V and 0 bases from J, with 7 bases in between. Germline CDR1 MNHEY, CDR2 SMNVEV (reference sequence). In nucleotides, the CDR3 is TGTGCCAGCAGTTGGGGGGACTCCTACAATGAGCAGTTCTTC. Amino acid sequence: CASSWGDSYNEQFF.

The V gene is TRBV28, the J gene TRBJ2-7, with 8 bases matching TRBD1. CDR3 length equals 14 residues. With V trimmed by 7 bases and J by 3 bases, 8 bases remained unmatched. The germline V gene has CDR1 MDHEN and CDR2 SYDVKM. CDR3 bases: TGTGCCAGCACCCTCCGGGACAGGAGCTACGAGCAGTACTTC. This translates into CASTLRDRSYEQYF. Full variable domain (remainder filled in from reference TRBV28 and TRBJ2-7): DVKVTQSSRYLVKRTGEKVFLECVQDMDHENMFWYRQDPGLGLRLIYFSYDVKMKEKGDIPEGYSVSREKKERFSLILESASTNQTSMYLCASTLRDRSYEQYFGPGTRLTVT.

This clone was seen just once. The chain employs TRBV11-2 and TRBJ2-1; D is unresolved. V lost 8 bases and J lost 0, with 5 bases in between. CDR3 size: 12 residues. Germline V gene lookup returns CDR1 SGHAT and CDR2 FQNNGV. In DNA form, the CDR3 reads TGTGCCAGCGGTAGCTCCTACAATGAGCAGTTCTTC. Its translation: CASGSSYNEQFF.

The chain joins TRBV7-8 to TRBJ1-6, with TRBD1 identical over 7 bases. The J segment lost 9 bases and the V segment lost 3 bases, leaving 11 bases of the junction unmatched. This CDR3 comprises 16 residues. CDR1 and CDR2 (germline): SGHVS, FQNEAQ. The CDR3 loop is CASSFGNRGAGSPLHF. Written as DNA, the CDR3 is TGTGCCAGCAGCTTTGGGAACAGGGGCGCAGGTTCACCCCTCCACTTT.

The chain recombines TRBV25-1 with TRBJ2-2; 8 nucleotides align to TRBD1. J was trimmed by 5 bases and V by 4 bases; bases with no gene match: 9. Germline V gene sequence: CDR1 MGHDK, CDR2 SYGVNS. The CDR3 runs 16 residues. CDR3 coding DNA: TGTGCCAGCAGTGTTCCTAGGACAGGGAGTACCGGGGAGCTGTTTTTT. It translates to CASSVPRTGSTGELFF.

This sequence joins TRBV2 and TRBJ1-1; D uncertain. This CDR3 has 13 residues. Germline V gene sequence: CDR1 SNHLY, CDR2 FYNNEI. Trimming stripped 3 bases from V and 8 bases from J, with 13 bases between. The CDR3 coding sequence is TGTGCCAGCAGTGAGAGGCACCCTGTCGAAGCTTTCTTT. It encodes CASSERHPVEAFF.

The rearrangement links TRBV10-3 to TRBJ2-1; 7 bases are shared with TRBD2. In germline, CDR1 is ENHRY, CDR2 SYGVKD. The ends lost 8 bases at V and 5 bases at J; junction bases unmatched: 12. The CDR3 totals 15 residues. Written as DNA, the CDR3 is TGTGCCATCTCTGCGGGGGAGCGGGTCAACAATGAGCAGTTCTTC. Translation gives CAISAGERVNNEQFF.

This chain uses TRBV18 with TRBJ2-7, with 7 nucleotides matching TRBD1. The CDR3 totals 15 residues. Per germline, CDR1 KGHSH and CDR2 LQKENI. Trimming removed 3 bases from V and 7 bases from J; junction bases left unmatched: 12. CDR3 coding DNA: TGTGCCAGCTCACCCCGACAGGGCATTGTGGGTGAGCAGTACTTC. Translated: CASSPRQGIVGEQYF. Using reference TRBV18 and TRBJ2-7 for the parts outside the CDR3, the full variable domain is NAGVMQNPRHLVRRRGQEARLRCSPMKGHSHVYWYRQLPEEGLKFMVYLQKENIIDESGMPKERFSAEFPKEGPSILRIQQVVRGDSAAYFCASSPRQGIVGEQYFGPGTRLTVT.

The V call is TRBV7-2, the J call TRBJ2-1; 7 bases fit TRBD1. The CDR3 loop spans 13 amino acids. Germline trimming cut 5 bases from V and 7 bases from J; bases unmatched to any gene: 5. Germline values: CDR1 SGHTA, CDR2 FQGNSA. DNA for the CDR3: TGTGCCAGCAGCCCTCGACAGGGAAATGAGCAGTTCTTC. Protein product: CASSPRQGNEQFF.

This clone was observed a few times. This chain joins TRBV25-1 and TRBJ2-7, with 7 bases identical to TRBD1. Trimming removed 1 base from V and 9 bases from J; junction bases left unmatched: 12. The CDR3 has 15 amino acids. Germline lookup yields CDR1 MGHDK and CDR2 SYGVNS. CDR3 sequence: CASSEFNEGAMGQYF. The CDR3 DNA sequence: TGTGCCAGCAGTGAATTCAACGAGGGGGCTATGGGGCAGTACTTC.

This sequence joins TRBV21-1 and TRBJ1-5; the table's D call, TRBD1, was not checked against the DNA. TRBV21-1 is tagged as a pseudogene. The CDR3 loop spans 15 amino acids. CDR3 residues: CASSKGADSFQPQHF. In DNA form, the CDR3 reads TGTGCCAGCAGCAAAGGAGCAGACAGTTTTCAGCCCCAGCATTTT.

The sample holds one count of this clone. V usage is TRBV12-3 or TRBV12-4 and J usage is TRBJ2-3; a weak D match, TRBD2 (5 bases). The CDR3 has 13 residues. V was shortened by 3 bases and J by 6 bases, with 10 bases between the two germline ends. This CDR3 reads CASSFASPDTQYF. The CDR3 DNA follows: TGTGCCAGCAGTTTCGCTAGCCCCGATACGCAGTATTTT.

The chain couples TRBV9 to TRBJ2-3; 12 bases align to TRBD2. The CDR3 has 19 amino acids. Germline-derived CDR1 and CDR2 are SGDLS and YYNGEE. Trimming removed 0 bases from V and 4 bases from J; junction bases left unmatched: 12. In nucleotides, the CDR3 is TGTGCCAGCAGCGTAGTGGGGCTAGCGGGGGGGCCTTTCCCAGATACGCAGTATTTT. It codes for CASSVVGLAGGPFPDTQYF.

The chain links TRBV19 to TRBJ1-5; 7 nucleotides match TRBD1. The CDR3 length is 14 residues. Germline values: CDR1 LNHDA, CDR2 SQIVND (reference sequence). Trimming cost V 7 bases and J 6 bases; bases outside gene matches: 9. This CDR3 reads CASTNPTGTQPQHF. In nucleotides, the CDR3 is TGTGCCAGTACCAACCCGACAGGGACTCAGCCCCAGCATTTT.

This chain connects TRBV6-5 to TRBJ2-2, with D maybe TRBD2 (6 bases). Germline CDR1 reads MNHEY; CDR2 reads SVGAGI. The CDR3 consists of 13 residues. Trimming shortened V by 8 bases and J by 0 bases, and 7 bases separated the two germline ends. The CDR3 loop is CASGGTNTGELFF. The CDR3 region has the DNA TGTGCCAGCGGGGGGACGAACACCGGGGAGCTGTTTTTT.

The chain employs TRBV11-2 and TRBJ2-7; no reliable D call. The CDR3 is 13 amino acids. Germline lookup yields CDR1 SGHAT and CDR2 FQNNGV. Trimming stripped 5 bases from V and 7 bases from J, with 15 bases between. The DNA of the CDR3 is TGTGCCAGCAGCCAAGGCGGAGCGTCTGAGCAGTACTTC. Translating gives CASSQGGASEQYF. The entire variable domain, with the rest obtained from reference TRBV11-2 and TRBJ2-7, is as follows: EAGVAQSPRYKIIEKRQSVAFWCNPISGHATLYWYQQILGQGPKLLIQFQNNGVVDDSQLPKDRFSAERLKGVDSTLKIQPAKLEDSAVYLCASSQGGASEQYFGPGTRLTVT.

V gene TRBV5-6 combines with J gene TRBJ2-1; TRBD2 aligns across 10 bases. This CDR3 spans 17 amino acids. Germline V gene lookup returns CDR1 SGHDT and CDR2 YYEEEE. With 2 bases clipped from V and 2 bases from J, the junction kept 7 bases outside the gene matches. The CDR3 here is CASSLVAGGTPYNEQFF. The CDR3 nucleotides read TGTGCCAGCAGCTTAGTAGCGGGAGGTACCCCCTACAATGAGCAGTTCTTC.

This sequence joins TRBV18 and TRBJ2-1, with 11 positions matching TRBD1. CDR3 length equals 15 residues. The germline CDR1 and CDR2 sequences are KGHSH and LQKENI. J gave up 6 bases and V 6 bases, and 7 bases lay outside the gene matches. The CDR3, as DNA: TGTGCCAGCTCCAAATCAGGGACAGGGGGCAATGAGCAGTTCTTC. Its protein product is CASSKSGTGGNEQFF.

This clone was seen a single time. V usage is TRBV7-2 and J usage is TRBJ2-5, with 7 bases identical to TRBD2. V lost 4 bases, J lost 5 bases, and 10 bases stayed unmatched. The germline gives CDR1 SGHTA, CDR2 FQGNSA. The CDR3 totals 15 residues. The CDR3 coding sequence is TGTGCCAGCAGCTCGGGGTCCAGCGGGGCGGAGACCCAGTACTTC. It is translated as CASSSGSSGAETQYF.

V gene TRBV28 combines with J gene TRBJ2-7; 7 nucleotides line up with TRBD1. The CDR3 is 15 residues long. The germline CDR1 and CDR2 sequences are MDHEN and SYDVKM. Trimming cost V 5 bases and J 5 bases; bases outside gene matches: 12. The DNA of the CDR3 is TGTGCCAGCAGTCTCTCGACAGGGCTAAATCACGAGCAGTACTTC. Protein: CASSLSTGLNHEQYF.

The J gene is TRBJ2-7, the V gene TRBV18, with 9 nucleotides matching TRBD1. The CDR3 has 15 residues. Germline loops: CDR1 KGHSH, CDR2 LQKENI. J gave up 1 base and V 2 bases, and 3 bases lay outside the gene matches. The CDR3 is CASSPAGQGSYEQYF. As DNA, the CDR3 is TGTGCCAGCTCACCAGCAGGACAGGGGTCCTACGAGCAGTACTTC.

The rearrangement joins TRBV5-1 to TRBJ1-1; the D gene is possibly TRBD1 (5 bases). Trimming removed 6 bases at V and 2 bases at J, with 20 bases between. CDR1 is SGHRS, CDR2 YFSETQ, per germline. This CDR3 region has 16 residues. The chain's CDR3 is CASNLNPPGLNTEAFF. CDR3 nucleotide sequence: TGCGCCAGCAACCTTAACCCACCAGGGCTTAACACTGAAGCTTTCTTT.

The CDR3 protein is CASSWPEGKTQYF. DNA of the CDR3: TGTGCCAGCAGTTGGCCGGAGGGGAAGACCCAGTACTTC. This chain connects TRBV6-6 to TRBJ2-5; maybe TRBD2 (6 bases). Germline CDR1 MNHNY, CDR2 SVGAGI (reference sequence). Trimming pared 4 bases from V and 6 bases from J, leaving 12 bases between. CDR3 length: 13 amino acids.

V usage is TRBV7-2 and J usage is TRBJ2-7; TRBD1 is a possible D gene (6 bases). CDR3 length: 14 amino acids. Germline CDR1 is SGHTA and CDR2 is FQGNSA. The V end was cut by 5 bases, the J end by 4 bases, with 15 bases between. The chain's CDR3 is CASSPDRIQYEQYF. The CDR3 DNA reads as TGTGCCAGCAGCCCCGACAGGATCCAGTACGAGCAGTACTTC.

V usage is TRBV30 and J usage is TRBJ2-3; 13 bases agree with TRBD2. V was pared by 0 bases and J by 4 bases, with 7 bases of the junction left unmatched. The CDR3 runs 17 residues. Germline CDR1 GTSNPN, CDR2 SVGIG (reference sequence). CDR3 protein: CAWSVIRTSGSPDTQYF. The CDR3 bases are TGTGCCTGGAGTGTAATAAGGACTAGCGGGAGCCCAGATACGCAGTATTTT.

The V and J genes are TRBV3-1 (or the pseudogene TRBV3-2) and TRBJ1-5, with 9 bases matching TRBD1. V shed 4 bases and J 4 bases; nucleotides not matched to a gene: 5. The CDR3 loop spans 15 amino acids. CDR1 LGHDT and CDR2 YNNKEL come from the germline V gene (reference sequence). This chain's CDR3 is CASSPQDRGNQPQHF. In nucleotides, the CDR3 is TGTGCCAGCAGCCCACAAGACAGGGGGAATCAGCCCCAGCATTTT.